Detailed here is one T cell receptor (beta chain). Its target is unknown. It was RNA transcripts that yielded the amplified TCR beta CDR3 regions. RT-PCR in the first round (using the HTBI primer set) targeted the TCR CDR3. TCRdb itself ran the multiplex PCR reads through MiXCR, one entry per CDR3 protein. This table holds roughly 500,000 distinct CDR3 sequences, roughly 22% found once. This sample was included in a study of T cells in Graves' hyperthyroidism and ophthalmopathy. Study-wide results and limits: Researchers found most expanded thyroid clonotypes above 0.001 in blood as well.

Trimming cost V 5 bases and J 4 bases, with 15 bases left between them. CDR1 is MNHNS, CDR2 SASEGT, per germline. The CDR3 spans 15 residues. Every diagnosis used clinical symptoms, serum thyroxine and TRAb, thyroid ultrasound and orbital computed tomography. The clonotype comes from a woman in her 70s with Graves' ophthalmopathy. The specimen sequenced was blood. This sequence joins TRBV6-1 and TRBJ1-5; D is perhaps TRBD1 (6 bases). The CDR3 DNA reads as TGTGCCAGCAGTTATACACAGGGAGGTAATCAGCCCCAGCATTTT. Residues: CASSYTQGGNQPQHF.